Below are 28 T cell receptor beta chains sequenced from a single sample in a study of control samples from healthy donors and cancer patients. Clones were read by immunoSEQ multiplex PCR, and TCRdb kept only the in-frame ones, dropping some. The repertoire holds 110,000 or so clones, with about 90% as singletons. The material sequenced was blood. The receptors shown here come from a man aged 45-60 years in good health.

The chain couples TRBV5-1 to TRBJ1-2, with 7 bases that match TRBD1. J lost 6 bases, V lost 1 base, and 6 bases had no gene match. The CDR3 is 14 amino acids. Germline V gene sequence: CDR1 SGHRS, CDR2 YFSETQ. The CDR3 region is CASSLLGQTNGYTF. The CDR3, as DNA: TGCGCCAGCAGCTTGCTGGGACAGACGAATGGCTACACCTTC.

The CDR3 DNA reads TGTGCCAGCAGAGACGGACAGGGCCCCCCTCAGCCCCAGCATTTT. The encoded protein is CASRDGQGPPQPQHF. The chain carries TRBV7-2 and TRBJ1-5; 8 bases agree with TRBD1. The CDR3 runs to 15 residues. V lost 6 bases to trimming and J lost 6 bases; unmatched junction nucleotides: 10. Germline CDR1 and CDR2: SGHTA and FQGNSA.

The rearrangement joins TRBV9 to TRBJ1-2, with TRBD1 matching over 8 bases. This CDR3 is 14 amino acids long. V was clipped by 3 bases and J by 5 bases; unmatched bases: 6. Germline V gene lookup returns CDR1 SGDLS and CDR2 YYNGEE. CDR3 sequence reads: CASSAVTGEYGYTF. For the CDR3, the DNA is TGTGCCAGCAGCGCAGTGACAGGGGAATATGGCTACACCTTC. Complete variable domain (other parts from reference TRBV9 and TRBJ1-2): DSGVTQTPKHLITATGQRVTLRCSPRSGDLSVYWYQQSLDQGLQFLIQYYNGEERAKGNILERFSAQQFPDLHSELNLSSLELGDSALYFCASSAVTGEYGYTFGSGTRLTVV.

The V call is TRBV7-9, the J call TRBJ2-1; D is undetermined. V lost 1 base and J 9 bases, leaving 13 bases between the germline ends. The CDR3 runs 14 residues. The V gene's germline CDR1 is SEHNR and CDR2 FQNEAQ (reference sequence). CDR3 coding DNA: TGTGCCAGCAGCTTAGTGGGCAGGATAGTTGAGCAGTTCTTC. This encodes CASSLVGRIVEQFF.

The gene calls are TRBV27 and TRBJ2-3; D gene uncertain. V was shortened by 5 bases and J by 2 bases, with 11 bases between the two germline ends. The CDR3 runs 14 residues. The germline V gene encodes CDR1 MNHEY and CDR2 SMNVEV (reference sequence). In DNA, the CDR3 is TGTGCCAGCAGTCCCGGGCTCCCCACAGATACGCAGTATTTT. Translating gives CASSPGLPTDTQYF.

The CDR3 nucleotides read TGTGCCAGCAGTGACGTCGCCAGTAATTCCTACGAGCAGTACTTC. This sequence encodes CASSDVASNSYEQYF. V gene TRBV6-6 combines with J gene TRBJ2-7; D unclear. The V end lost 5 bases, the J end lost 1 base, and 15 bases lay between the germline ends. The CDR3 spans 15 residues. CDR1 and CDR2 (germline): MNHNY, SVGAGI (reference sequence).

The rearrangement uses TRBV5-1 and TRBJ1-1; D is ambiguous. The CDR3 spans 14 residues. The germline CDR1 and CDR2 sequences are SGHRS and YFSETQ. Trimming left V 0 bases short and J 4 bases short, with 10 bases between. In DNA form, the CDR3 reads TGCGCCAGCAGCTTGGGAGATATGAGCACTGAAGCTTTCTTT. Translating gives CASSLGDMSTEAFF. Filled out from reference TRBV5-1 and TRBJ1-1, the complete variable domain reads KAGVTQTPRYLIKTRGQQVTLSCSPISGHRSVSWYQQTPGQGLQFLFEYFSETQRNKGNFPGRFSGRQFSNSRSEMNVSTLELGDSALYLCASSLGDMSTEAFFGQGTRLTVV.

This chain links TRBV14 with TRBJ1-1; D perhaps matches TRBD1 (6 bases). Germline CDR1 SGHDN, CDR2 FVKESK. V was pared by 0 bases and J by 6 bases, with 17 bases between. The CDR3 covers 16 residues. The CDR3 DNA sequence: TGTGCCAGCAGCCAAGATGAAGCGGGGGCCCAGCCTGAAGCTTTCTTT. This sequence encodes CASSQDEAGAQPEAFF. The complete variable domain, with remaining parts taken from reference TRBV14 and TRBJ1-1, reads EAGVTQFPSHSVIEKGQTVTLRCDPISGHDNLYWYRRVMGKEIKFLLHFVKESKQDESGMPNNRFLAERTGGTYSTLKVQPAELEDSGVYFCASSQDEAGAQPEAFFGQGTRLTVV.

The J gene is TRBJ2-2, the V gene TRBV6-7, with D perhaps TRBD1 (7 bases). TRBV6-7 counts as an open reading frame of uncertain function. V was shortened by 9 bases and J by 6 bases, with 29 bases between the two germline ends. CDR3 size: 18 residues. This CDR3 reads CARRLNATGRRWAGELFF. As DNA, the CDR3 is TGTGCCAGACGACTGAACGCGACAGGGAGGCGATGGGCCGGGGAGCTGTTTTTT.

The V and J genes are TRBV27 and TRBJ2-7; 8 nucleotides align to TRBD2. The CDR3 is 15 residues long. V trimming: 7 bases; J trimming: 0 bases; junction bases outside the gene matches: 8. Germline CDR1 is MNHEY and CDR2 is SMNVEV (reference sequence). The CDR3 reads CASTSSGGHSYEQYF. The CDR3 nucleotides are TGTGCCAGCACCTCAAGCGGGGGTCACTCCTACGAGCAGTACTTC.

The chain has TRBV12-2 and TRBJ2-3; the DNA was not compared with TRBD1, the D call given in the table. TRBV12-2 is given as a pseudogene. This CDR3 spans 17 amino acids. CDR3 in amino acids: CASRLVGHLGDTDTQYF. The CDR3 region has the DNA TGTGCAAGTCGCTTAGTGGGACACCTGGGGGACACAGATACGCAGTATTTT.

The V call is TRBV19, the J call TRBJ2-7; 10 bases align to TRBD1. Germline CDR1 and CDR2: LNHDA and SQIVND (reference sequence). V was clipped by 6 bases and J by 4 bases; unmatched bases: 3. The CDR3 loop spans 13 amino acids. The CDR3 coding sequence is TGTGCCAGTAGGAGGGACAGGGGATACGAGCAGTACTTC. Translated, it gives CASRRDRGYEQYF.

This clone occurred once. DNA of the CDR3: TGTGCCAGCAGCGTAGAAGGCGCCCCCGGGGAGCTGTTTTTT. It is translated as CASSVEGAPGELFF. The chain employs TRBV9 and TRBJ2-2; no firm D call. CDR1 is SGDLS, CDR2 YYNGEE, per germline. The V and J ends lost 0 bases and 6 bases respectively, with 9 bases between them. CDR3 length equals 14 residues.

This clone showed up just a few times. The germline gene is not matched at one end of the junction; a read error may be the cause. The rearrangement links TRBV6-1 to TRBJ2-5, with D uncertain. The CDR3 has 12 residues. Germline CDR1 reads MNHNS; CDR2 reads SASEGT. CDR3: CASSEARHLYDF. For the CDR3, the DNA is TGTGCCAGCAGTGAAGCGCGGCACCTCTATGACTTC.

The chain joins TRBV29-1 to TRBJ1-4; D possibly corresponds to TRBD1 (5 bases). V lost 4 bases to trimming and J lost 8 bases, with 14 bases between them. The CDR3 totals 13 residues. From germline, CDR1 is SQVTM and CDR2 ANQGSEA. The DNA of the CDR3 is TGCAGCGTTGGAAGGGGCCAGAGGGAAAAACTGTTTTTT. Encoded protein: CSVGRGQREKLFF. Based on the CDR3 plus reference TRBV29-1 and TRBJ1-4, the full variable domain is SAVISQKPSRDICQRGTSLTIQCQVDSQVTMMFWYRQQPGQSLTLIATANQGSEATYESGFVIDKFPISRPNLTFSTLTVSNMSPEDSSIYLCSVGRGQREKLFFGSGTQLSVL.

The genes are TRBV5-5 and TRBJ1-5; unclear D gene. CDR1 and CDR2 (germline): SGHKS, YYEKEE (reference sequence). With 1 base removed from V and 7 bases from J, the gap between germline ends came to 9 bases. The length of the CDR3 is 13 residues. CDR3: CASSLNTDQPQHF. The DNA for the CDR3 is TGTGCCAGCAGCTTGAATACTGACCAGCCCCAGCATTTT.

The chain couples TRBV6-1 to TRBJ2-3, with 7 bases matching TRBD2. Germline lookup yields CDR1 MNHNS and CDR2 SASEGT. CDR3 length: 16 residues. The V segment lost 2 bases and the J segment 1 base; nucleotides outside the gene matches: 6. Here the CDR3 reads CASSELGGEGTDTQYF. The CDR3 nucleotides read TGTGCCAGCAGTGAACTGGGAGGGGAGGGCACAGATACGCAGTATTTT.

The CDR3 protein is CASSQGDRGQPQHF. The CDR3 DNA follows: TGTGCCAGCTCACAGGGGGACAGGGGTCAGCCCCAGCATTTT. This chain links TRBV18 with TRBJ1-5; TRBD1 matches 10 bases. J gave up 6 bases and V 4 bases, and 3 bases lay outside the gene matches. The CDR3 has 14 residues. In germline, CDR1 is KGHSH, CDR2 LQKENI.

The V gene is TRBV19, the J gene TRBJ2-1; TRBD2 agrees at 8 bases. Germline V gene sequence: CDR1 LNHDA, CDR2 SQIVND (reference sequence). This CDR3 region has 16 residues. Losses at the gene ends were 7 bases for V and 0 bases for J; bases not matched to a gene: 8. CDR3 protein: CASIPFGGGSYNEQFF. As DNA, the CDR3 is TGTGCCAGTATCCCCTTCGGGGGGGGCTCCTACAATGAGCAGTTCTTC.

CDR3 region: CASSLTGGGQETQYF. CDR3 in DNA: TGCGCCAGCAGCTTGACAGGGGGAGGACAAGAGACCCAGTACTTC. The chain recombines TRBV5-1 with TRBJ2-5; 8 bases agree with TRBD1. Germline CDR1 reads SGHRS; CDR2 reads YFSETQ. This CDR3 comprises 15 residues. J lost 2 bases, V lost 1 base, and 4 bases had no gene match.

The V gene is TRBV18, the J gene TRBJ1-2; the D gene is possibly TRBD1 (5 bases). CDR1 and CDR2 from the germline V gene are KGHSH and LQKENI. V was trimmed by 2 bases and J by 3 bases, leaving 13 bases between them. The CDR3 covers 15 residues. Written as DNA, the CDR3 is TGTGCCAGCTCACCAACGGGCAGGGAGGACTATGGCTACACCTTC. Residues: CASSPTGREDYGYTF.

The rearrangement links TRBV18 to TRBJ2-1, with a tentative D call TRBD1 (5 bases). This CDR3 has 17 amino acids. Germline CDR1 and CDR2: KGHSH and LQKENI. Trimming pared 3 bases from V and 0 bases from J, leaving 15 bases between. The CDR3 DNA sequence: TGTGCCAGCTCACCGCATACAGGTTTAGGCTCCTACAATGAGCAGTTCTTC. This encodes CASSPHTGLGSYNEQFF.

CDR3 in amino acids: CASRRANYGYTF. Here the CDR3 DNA reads TGTGCCAGCAGGAGAGCTAACTATGGCTACACCTTC. This chain links TRBV6-5 with TRBJ1-2; no firm D call. The CDR3 is 12 residues long. V was clipped by 6 bases and J by 0 bases, with 5 bases between them. Germline V gene data show CDR1 as MNHEY and CDR2 as SVGAGI.

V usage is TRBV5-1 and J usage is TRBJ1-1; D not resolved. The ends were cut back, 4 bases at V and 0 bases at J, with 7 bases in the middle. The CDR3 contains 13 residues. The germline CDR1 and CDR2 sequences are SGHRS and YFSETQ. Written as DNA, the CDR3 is TGCGCCAGCAGCGGAGGGTTGAACACTGAAGCTTTCTTT. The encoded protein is CASSGGLNTEAFF.

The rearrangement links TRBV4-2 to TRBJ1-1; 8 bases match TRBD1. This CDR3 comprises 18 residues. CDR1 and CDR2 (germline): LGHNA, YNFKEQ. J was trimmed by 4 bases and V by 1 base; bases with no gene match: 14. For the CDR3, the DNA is TGTGCCAGCAGCCAAGGGTCCCAGGGGGCGACAGTGGTCACTGAAGCTTTCTTT. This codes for CASSQGSQGATVVTEAFF.

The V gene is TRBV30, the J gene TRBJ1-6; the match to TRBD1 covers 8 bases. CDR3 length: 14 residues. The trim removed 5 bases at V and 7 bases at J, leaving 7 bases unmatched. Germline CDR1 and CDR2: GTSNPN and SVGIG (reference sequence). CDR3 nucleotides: TGTGCCTGGGTGGGGACAGGTGGAAATTCACCCCTCCACTTT. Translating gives CAWVGTGGNSPLHF.

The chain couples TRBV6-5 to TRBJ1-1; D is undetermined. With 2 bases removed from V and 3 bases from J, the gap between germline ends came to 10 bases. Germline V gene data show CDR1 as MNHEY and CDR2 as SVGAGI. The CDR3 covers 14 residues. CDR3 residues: CASSYGGDHTEAFF. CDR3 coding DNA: TGTGCCAGCAGTTACGGTGGAGATCACACTGAAGCTTTCTTT.

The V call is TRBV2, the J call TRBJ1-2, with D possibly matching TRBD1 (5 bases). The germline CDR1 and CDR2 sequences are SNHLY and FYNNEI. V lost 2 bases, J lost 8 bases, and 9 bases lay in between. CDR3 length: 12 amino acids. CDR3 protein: CASSEWGVGYTF. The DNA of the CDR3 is TGTGCCAGCAGTGAATGGGGGGTCGGCTACACCTTC.